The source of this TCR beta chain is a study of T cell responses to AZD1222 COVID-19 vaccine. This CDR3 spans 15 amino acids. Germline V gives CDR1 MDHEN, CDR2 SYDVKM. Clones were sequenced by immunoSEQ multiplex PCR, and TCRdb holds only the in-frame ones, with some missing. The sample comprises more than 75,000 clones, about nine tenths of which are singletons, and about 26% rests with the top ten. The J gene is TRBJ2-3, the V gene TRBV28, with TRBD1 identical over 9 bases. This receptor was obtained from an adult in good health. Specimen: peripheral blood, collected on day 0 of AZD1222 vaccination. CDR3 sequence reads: CVSGTGSLPGDTQYF. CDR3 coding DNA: TGTGTCTCCGGGACAGGGTCCCTCCCTGGAGATACGCAGTATTTT.